This T cell receptor (beta chain) was recorded in a study of beta chain features in type 1 diabetes. Study as a whole: The examined sorted cells totaled some 99 million across samples.

The entirety of the isolated RNA underwent reverse transcription, so expressed TCRB transcripts were sequenced. Profiling relied on immunoSEQ multiplex PCR, and the TCRdb table lists in-frame clones only, not all of them. Here the sample spans 250,000 to 300,000 clones, about 13% being singletons. With regard to this clone: No antigen is known for it.

The CDR3 consists of 14 residues. J was trimmed by 0 bases and V by 9 bases; bases with no gene match: 7. CDR1 is MNHGY and CDR2 is SAAAGT in the germline V gene. Overall study results and limits: Among all four CD4+ subsets, Type 1 diabetes patients had TCRB CDR3s that were moderately but significantly shorter.

The sequence was obtained from a man younger than 40 with type 1 diabetes. The material sequenced was naive CD4+ T cells from blood. The V call is TRBV6-8, the J call TRBJ2-7; 8 bases are a match to TRBD1. CDR3 DNA: TGTGCCAGGGAAAGGACAGGGAGCTCCTACGAGCAGTACTTC. Its protein is CARERTGSSYEQYF.